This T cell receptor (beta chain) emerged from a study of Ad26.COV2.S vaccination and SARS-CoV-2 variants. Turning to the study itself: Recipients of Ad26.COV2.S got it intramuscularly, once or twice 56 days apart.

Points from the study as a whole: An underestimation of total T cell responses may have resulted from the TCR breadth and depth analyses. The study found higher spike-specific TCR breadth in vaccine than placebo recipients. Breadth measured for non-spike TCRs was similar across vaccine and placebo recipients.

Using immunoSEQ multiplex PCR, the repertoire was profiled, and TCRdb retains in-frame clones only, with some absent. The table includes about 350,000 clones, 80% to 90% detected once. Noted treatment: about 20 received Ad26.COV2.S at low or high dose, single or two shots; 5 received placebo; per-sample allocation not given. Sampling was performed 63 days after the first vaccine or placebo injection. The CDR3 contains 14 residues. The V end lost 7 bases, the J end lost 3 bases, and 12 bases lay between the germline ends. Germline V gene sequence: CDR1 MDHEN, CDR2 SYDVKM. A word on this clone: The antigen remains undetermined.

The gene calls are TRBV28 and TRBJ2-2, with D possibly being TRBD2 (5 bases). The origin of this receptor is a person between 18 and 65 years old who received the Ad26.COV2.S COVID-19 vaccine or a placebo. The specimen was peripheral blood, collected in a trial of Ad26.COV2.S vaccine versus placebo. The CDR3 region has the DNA TGTGCCAGCACCTTAAGCGGATACACCGGGGAGCTGTTTTTT. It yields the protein CASTLSGYTGELFF.